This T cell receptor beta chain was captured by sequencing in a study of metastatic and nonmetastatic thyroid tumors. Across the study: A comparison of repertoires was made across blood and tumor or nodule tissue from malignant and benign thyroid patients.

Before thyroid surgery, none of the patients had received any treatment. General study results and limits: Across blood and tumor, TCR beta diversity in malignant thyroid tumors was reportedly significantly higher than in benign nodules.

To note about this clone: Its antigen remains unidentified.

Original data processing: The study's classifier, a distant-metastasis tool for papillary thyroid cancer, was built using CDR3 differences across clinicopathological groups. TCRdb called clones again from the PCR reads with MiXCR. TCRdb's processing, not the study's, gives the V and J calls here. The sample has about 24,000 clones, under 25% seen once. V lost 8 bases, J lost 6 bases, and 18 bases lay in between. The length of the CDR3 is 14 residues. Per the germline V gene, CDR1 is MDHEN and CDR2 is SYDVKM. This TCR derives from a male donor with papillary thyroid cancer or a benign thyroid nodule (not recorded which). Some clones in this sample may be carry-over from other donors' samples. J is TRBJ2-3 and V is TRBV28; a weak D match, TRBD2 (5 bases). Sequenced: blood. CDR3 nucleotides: TGTGCCAGCGGGCATAGAGGGAGATGGGATACGCAGTATTTT. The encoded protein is CASGHRGRWDTQYF.